This T cell receptor (beta chain) was retrieved from a study of CD8 T cells in ankylosing spondylitis. TCRdb re-called the 5' RACE reads with MiXCR, one entry per CDR3 protein. This table has 110,000 to 150,000 distinct CDR3 sequences, roughly 8% appearing once. Findings and limits, study-wide: Past studies reported some motif variants in reactive arthritis synovial fluid and blood. There was reportedly significant enrichment of clones that were disease-linked in matched ankylosing spondylitis synovial fluid.

This clonotype has a handful of counts. What it binds is unknown. This TCR was sampled from a male donor with ankylosing spondylitis. The sample was synovial fluid, either unsorted or a sorted T cell fraction (not recorded which).

CDR3 residues: CSARVLGGGPSNQPQHF. DNA of the CDR3: TGCAGTGCTAGAGTCCTTGGTGGAGGTCCCAGCAATCAGCCCCAGCATTTT. The rearrangement links TRBV20-1 to TRBJ1-5; no clear D. Trimming left V 1 base short and J 1 base short, with 17 bases between. Germline assignment: CDR1 DFQATT and CDR2 SNEGSKA (reference sequence). CDR3 length equals 17 residues.